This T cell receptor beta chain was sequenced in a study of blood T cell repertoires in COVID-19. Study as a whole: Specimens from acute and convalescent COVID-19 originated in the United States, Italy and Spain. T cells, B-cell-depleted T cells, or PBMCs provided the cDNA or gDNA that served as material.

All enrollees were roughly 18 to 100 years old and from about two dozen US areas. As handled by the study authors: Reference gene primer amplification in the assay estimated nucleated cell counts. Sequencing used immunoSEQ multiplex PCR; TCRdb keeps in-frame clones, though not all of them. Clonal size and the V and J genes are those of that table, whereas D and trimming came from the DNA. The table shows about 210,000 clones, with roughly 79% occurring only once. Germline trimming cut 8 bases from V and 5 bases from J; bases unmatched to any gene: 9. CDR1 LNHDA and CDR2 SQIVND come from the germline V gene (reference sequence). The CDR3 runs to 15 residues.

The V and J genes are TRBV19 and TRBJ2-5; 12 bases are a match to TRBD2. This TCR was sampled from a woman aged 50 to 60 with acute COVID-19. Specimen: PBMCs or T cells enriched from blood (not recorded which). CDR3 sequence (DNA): TGTGCCAGTGGGGCGACTAGCGGGGGCCCGGAGACCCAGTACTTC. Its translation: CASGATSGGPETQYF.